These 27 T cell receptor beta chains share one sample of origin, sequenced in a study of OX40 agonist ivuxolimab in advanced cancers. Sequencing used immunoSEQ multiplex PCR; TCRdb keeps in-frame clones, though not all of them. The sample carries about 83,000 clones, about 86% recorded once. The source was CD4+ or CD8+ T cells sorted from blood, collected in a trial of the OX40 agonist ivuxolimab. The receptor source for this set is an adult with an advanced solid tumor such as melanoma, head and neck, liver or kidney cancer.

CDR3 sequence: CASSLGQTGETQYF. CDR3 bases: TGTGCCAGCAGCTTGGGTCAGACAGGGGAGACCCAGTACTTC. V is TRBV5-4 and J is TRBJ2-5; 7 nucleotides align to TRBD1. The CDR3 sequence is 14 residues long. Germline V CDR1 and CDR2: SGHNT, YYREEE (reference sequence). V shed 0 bases and J 5 bases; nucleotides not matched to a gene: 4.

Notes on this clone: A junction boundary mismatches the germline segment, possibly from a read error. This sequence joins TRBV25-1 and TRBJ1-2; TRBD1 matches at 9 bases. Germline assignment: CDR1 MGHDK and CDR2 SYGVNS. The CDR3 runs to 14 residues. For the CDR3, the DNA is TGTGCCAGCACCATCCGGGACAGGGCCTATAGCTACACCTTC. Amino acids: CASTIRDRAYSYTF.

The chain couples TRBV18 to TRBJ2-7; TRBD1 matches 12 bases. The CDR3 has 15 residues. The V and J ends lost 3 bases and 3 bases, in that order; junction bases with no gene match: 3. The V gene's germline CDR1 is KGHSH and CDR2 LQKENI. CDR3 region: CASSPGQGAVYEQYF. The DNA for the CDR3 is TGTGCCAGCTCACCGGGACAGGGGGCTGTCTACGAGCAGTACTTC. Together with reference TRBV18 and TRBJ2-7, the CDR3 gives the full variable domain: NAGVMQNPRHLVRRRGQEARLRCSPMKGHSHVYWYRQLPEEGLKFMVYLQKENIIDESGMPKERFSAEFPKEGPSILRIQQVVRGDSAAYFCASSPGQGAVYEQYFGPGTRLTVT.

The chain carries TRBV9 and TRBJ2-5; TRBD2 matches 8 bases. Judging by the DNA end, TRBJ2-7 fits better; the J call may be wrong. Germline V gene lookup returns CDR1 SGDLS and CDR2 YYNGEE. The CDR3 runs 16 residues. The CDR3 DNA is TGTGCCAGCTCCAGAGCGGGGGCAGGGAACGCGGGCGAGCAGTACTTC. This encodes CASSRAGAGNAGEQYF.

The CDR3, as DNA: TGTGCCAGCTCACAGGGACATCGTAGCAATCAGCCCCAGCATTTT. Encoded protein: CASSQGHRSNQPQHF. This sequence joins TRBV18 and TRBJ1-5; D perhaps matches TRBD1 (6 bases). The CDR3 totals 15 residues. V lost 4 bases and J 0 bases, leaving 10 bases between the germline ends. Germline V gives CDR1 KGHSH, CDR2 LQKENI.

The rearrangement joins TRBV5-4 to TRBJ2-7, with D perhaps matching TRBD1 (7 bases). Germline V lookup: CDR1 SGHNT, CDR2 YYREEE (reference sequence). The CDR3 totals 14 residues. V lost 4 bases, J lost 6 bases, and 17 bases lay in between. The CDR3 spells CASSPRQGGTEQYF. The CDR3 bases are TGTGCCAGCAGCCCCCGGCAGGGGGGCACCGAGCAGTACTTC.

J is TRBJ2-3 and V is TRBV5-1; maybe TRBD1 (6 bases). Germline V gives CDR1 SGHRS, CDR2 YFSETQ. Trimming pared 3 bases from V and 4 bases from J, leaving 15 bases between. The CDR3 runs to 15 residues. The CDR3 sequence: CASSSPLRGSDTQYF. CDR3 nucleotide sequence: TGCGCCAGCAGCTCACCCCTCAGGGGCTCAGATACGCAGTATTTT.

This clone appeared once. The chain joins TRBV6-5 to TRBJ1-3; no reliable D call. The CDR3 runs 15 residues. V shed 4 bases and J shed 0 bases, with 10 bases lying between them. Germline CDR1 and CDR2: MNHEY and SVGAGI. CDR3: CASSSVVPSGNTIYF. The CDR3 DNA sequence: TGTGCCAGCAGTTCCGTCGTCCCCTCTGGAAACACCATATATTTT.

The chain combines TRBV5-6 with TRBJ2-5; either TRBD1 or TRBD2 may fit D (6 bases each). CDR1 and CDR2 (germline): SGHDT, YYEEEE. V lost 3 bases and J 5 bases, leaving 17 bases between the germline ends. This CDR3 region has 15 residues. The CDR3: CASSWRAGAGETQYF. In nucleotides, the CDR3 is TGTGCCAGCAGCTGGAGGGCAGGGGCCGGGGAGACCCAGTACTTC.

This chain uses TRBV29-1 with TRBJ2-2, with a weak D call TRBD1 (6 bases). Trimming shortened V by 7 bases and J by 4 bases, and 16 bases separated the two germline ends. This CDR3 comprises 14 residues. Germline CDR1 and CDR2: SQVTM and ANQGSEA. The CDR3 loop reads CSALDSAVTGELFF. DNA of the CDR3: TGCAGCGCCCTGGACAGTGCGGTCACCGGGGAGCTGTTTTTT.

The chain employs TRBV4-2 and TRBJ1-5; no definite D call. With 1 base removed from V and 0 bases from J, the gap between germline ends came to 7 bases. In germline, CDR1 is LGHNA, CDR2 YNFKEQ. CDR3 length equals 15 residues. The CDR3 nucleotides read TGTGCCAGCAGCCAAGGCCCCTATAGCAATCAGCCCCAGCATTTT. It translates to CASSQGPYSNQPQHF.

The V and J genes are TRBV7-2 and TRBJ2-3; 14 positions agree with TRBD2. The germline CDR1 and CDR2 sequences are SGHTA and FQGNSA. This CDR3 comprises 17 residues. The ends lost 0 bases at V and 1 base at J; junction bases unmatched: 0. The CDR3 DNA reads as TGTGCCAGCAGCTTAGCGGGACTAGCGGGGGGCACAGATACGCAGTATTTT. Protein sequence: CASSLAGLAGGTDTQYF.

The V gene is TRBV18, the J gene TRBJ2-7; no reliable D call. The CDR3 totals 13 residues. The germline V gene has CDR1 KGHSH and CDR2 LQKENI. Trimming stripped 3 bases from V and 7 bases from J, with 13 bases between. In DNA form, the CDR3 reads TGTGCCAGCTCACCTACGTCCGATGGGGAGCAGTACTTC. This encodes CASSPTSDGEQYF.

The genes are TRBV6-1 and TRBJ2-7; D remains ambiguous. Trimming took 4 bases from V and 4 from J, leaving 23 bases between them. The germline V gene has CDR1 MNHNS and CDR2 SASEGT. The CDR3 is made up of 17 amino acids. The CDR3 here is CASSASLAGAKSYEQYF. Written as DNA, the CDR3 is TGTGCCAGCAGTGCCTCGCTGGCAGGCGCCAAGTCTTACGAGCAGTACTTC.

CDR3 in amino acids: CASSLRTSGYEQYF. CDR3 nucleotides: TGTGCCAGCAGCCTACGGACTAGCGGGTACGAGCAGTACTTC. V and J are TRBV11-2 and TRBJ2-7, with 11 nucleotides matching TRBD2. Germline V CDR1 and CDR2: SGHAT, FQNNGV. CDR3 size: 14 residues. V shed 5 bases and J 4 bases; nucleotides not matched to a gene: 4.

The J gene is TRBJ2-7, the V gene TRBV29-1; TRBD1 matches 7 bases. Trimming removed 5 bases from V and 6 bases from J; junction bases left unmatched: 4. The CDR3 has 11 amino acids. Germline V gene lookup returns CDR1 SQVTM and CDR2 ANQGSEA. This CDR3 is CSVHAGGEQYF. The CDR3 nucleotides are TGCAGCGTTCACGCAGGGGGCGAGCAGTACTTC.

The chain employs TRBV5-5 and TRBJ1-2; D remains unclear. The CDR3 covers 14 residues. CDR1 and CDR2 (germline): SGHKS, YYEKEE (reference sequence). V was clipped by 2 bases and J by 4 bases, with 12 bases between them. The CDR3, as DNA: TGTGCCAGCAGCTTTCGAATCGACGGCTATGGCTACACCTTC. Its protein is CASSFRIDGYGYTF.

CDR3 amino acids: CASSRPGQGNEKLFF. The CDR3 DNA follows: TGTGCCAGTAGTCGGCCGGGACAGGGGAATGAAAAACTGTTTTTT. The genes are TRBV19 and TRBJ1-4; the match to TRBD1 covers 10 bases. Germline V gene lookup returns CDR1 LNHDA and CDR2 SQIVND (reference sequence). The length of the CDR3 is 15 residues. Trimming at V came to 5 bases and at J to 5 bases, leaving 5 bases not matched to a gene. Full variable domain (remainder filled in from reference TRBV19 and TRBJ1-4): DGGITQSPKYLFRKEGQNVTLSCEQNLNHDAMYWYRQDPGQGLRLIYYSQIVNDFQKGDIAEGYSVSREKKESFPLTVTSAQKNPTAFYLCASSRPGQGNEKLFFGSGTQLSVL.

About this clone itself: A read error may explain this, as a much larger clone is one base away. The sample has other DNA sequences that encode this CDR3 too. This chain uses TRBV30 with TRBJ1-6; weak D call: TRBD1 (5 bases). This CDR3 is 14 amino acids long. Germline CDR1 GTSNPN, CDR2 SVGIG (reference sequence). Trimming pared 1 base from V and 5 bases from J, leaving 9 bases between. The CDR3 loop reads CAWSAGQDNSPLHF. CDR3 sequence (DNA): TGTGCCTGGAGTGCAGGACAAGATAATTCACCCCTCCACTTT. Using reference TRBV30 and TRBJ1-6 for the parts outside the CDR3, the full variable domain is SQTIHQWPATLVQPVGSPLSLECTVEGTSNPNLYWYRQAAGRGLQLLFYSVGIGQISSEVPQNLSASRPQDRQFILSSKKLLLSDSGFYLCAWSAGQDNSPLHFGNGTRLTVT.

The chain combines TRBV19 with TRBJ2-7; 12 positions match TRBD1. Germline-derived CDR1 and CDR2 are LNHDA and SQIVND (reference sequence). CDR3 length: 16 amino acids. With 3 bases clipped from V and 7 bases from J, the junction kept 10 bases outside the gene matches. The CDR3 bases are TGTGCCAGTAGTATTGGGGGGACAGGGGGCGCGGAAGAGCAGTACTTC. Amino acid sequence: CASSIGGTGGAEEQYF.

This rearrangement joins TRBV20-1 to TRBJ2-5; a possible D gene is TRBD2 (6 bases). The CDR3 extends over 11 amino acids. V lost 5 bases, J lost 9 bases, and 13 bases lay in between. CDR1 is DFQATT, CDR2 SNEGSKA, per germline (reference sequence). In nucleotides, the CDR3 is TGCAGTGCTTCTGCGGGGTGGGCCCAGTACTTC. Residues: CSASAGWAQYF.

The rearrangement links TRBV14 to TRBJ1-2; the D is unclear. The CDR3 is 14 amino acids. Trimming stripped 1 base from V and 8 bases from J, with 14 bases between. Germline lookup yields CDR1 SGHDN and CDR2 FVKESK. The CDR3 is CASSQVLGMGGYTF. CDR3 bases: TGTGCCAGCAGCCAAGTGCTGGGTATGGGAGGCTACACCTTC.

The J gene is TRBJ1-2, the V gene TRBV28; 7 nucleotides align to TRBD1. The CDR3 sequence is 14 residues long. Germline V gives CDR1 MDHEN, CDR2 SYDVKM. V trimming: 3 bases; J trimming: 5 bases; junction bases outside the gene matches: 6. Here the CDR3 reads CASSFRDRLYGYTF. CDR3 coding DNA: TGTGCCAGCAGTTTTCGGGACAGATTATATGGCTACACCTTC.

This clone has just a few counts. The rearrangement uses TRBV7-9 and TRBJ1-1; unclear D gene. There are 13 residues in the CDR3. Trimming pared 5 bases from V and 4 bases from J, leaving 11 bases between. Germline loops: CDR1 SEHNR, CDR2 FQNEAQ (reference sequence). CDR3 in DNA: TGTGCCAGCAGCATCCGAGGCCCCACTGAAGCTTTCTTT. This codes for CASSIRGPTEAFF.

This clone was seen a few times. V and J are TRBV5-4 and TRBJ1-3; D is undetermined. V lost 3 bases, J lost 0 bases, and 7 bases lay in between. The CDR3 runs to 14 residues. CDR1 and CDR2 (germline): SGHNT, YYREEE (reference sequence). The chain's CDR3 is CASSSQSSGNTIYF. The CDR3 DNA sequence: TGTGCCAGCAGCTCACAGAGCTCTGGAAACACCATATATTTT.

The chain couples TRBV5-4 to TRBJ2-5; 9 bases align to TRBD2. The CDR3 spans 18 residues. The ends lost 4 bases at V and 5 bases at J; junction bases unmatched: 18. Germline V gives CDR1 SGHNT, CDR2 YYREEE (reference sequence). The CDR3 DNA sequence: TGTGCCAGCAGCCGCACTTTAGGGCTAGCGGGGTCTCGGGAGACCCAGTACTTC. It translates to CASSRTLGLAGSRETQYF.

Comments on this clone: Sequence at one end of the junction differs from germline and may be a read error. The rearrangement joins TRBV18 to TRBJ1-1, with 7 nucleotides matching TRBD1. The germline V gene has CDR1 KGHSH and CDR2 LQKENI. This CDR3 is built from 14 residues. The CDR3 is CASSPPGQTLEAFF. The CDR3 DNA reads as TGTGCCAGCTCCCCACCGGGACAGACCCTTGAAGCTTTCTTT.